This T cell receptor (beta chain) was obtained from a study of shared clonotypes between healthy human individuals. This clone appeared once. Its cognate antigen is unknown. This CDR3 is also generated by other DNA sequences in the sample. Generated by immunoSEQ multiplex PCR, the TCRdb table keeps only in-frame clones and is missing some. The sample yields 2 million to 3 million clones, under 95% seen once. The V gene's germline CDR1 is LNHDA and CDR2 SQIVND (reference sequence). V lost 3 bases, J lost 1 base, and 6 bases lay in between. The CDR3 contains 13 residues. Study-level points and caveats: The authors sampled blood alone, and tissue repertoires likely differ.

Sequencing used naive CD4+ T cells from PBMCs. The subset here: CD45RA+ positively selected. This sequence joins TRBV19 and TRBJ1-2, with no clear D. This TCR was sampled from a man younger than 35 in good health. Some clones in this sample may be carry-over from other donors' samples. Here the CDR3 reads CASSISGNYGYTF. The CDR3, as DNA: TGTGCCAGTAGTATTTCGGGTAACTATGGCTACACCTTC.